Shown below are 20 T cell receptor beta chains from a single sample sequenced in a study of CD8+ T cells in alopecia areata. Following extraction, RNA underwent reverse transcription to cDNA, which served as the sequencing template. Only in-frame clones appear in the TCRdb table, and some are missing; sequencing was by immunoSEQ multiplex PCR. The sample includes more than 95,000 clones, 41% of them seen just once. Sequencing was performed on CD4+ T cells sorted from blood. The receptors were sampled from a human donor with alopecia areata.

The chain couples TRBV30 to TRBJ2-1, with D possibly being TRBD1 (6 bases). The V end was cut by 0 bases, the J end by 4 bases, with 10 bases between. Looked up from germline, CDR1 is GTSNPN and CDR2 is SVGIG (reference sequence). The CDR3 is 14 amino acids. CDR3 nucleotides: TGTGCCTGGAGTGTACGGCAGGGGTACAATGAGCAGTTCTTC. Its translation is CAWSVRQGYNEQFF.

V and J are TRBV29-1 and TRBJ1-1; a weak D match, TRBD1 (5 bases). CDR3 length equals 14 residues. Germline V lookup: CDR1 SQVTM, CDR2 ANQGSEA. V was trimmed by 4 bases and J by 10 bases, leaving 22 bases between them. CDR3 DNA sequence: TGCAGCGTTGCCGTGGTGTCTGGGGCCAGGGTAGCTTTCTTT. It specifies CSVAVVSGARVAFF.

There are a few counts of this clone. The chain uses TRBV28 and TRBJ2-7, with unresolved D. Germline CDR1 reads MDHEN; CDR2 reads SYDVKM. CDR3 length: 13 residues. V shed 4 bases and J shed 2 bases, with 9 bases lying between them. CDR3 sequence reads: CASSSPTPYEQYF. As DNA, the CDR3 is TGTGCCAGCAGTTCCCCAACCCCCTACGAGCAGTACTTC.

The CDR3 sequence: CAGGDPQETQYF. CDR3 DNA: TGTGCCGGGGGGGACCCCCAAGAGACCCAGTACTTC. J is TRBJ2-5 and V is TRBV5-4; 7 bases align to TRBD2. The germline gives CDR1 SGHNT, CDR2 YYREEE (reference sequence). This CDR3 has 12 amino acids. Trimming at V came to 10 bases and at J to 1 base, leaving 4 bases not matched to a gene.

The chain is built from TRBV6-6 and TRBJ1-1, with D unclear. Germline V gene data show CDR1 as MNHNY and CDR2 as SVGAGI (reference sequence). V shed 6 bases and J shed 0 bases, with 5 bases lying between them. The CDR3 is made up of 12 amino acids. CDR3 amino acids: CASSVMNTEAFF. DNA for the CDR3: TGTGCCAGCAGCGTAATGAACACTGAAGCTTTCTTT.

This clone has more than one count but fewer than ten. V usage is TRBV7-3 and J usage is TRBJ2-3; the D is unclear. V shed 4 bases and J shed 0 bases, with 8 bases lying between them. The CDR3 totals 14 residues. From germline, CDR1 is SGHTA and CDR2 FQGTGA. CDR3 loop: CASSWAASTDTQYF. The CDR3 region has the DNA TGTGCCAGCAGCTGGGCCGCTAGCACAGATACGCAGTATTTT.

This chain connects TRBV27 to TRBJ2-1, with TRBD2 matching over 8 bases. Germline V gene sequence: CDR1 MNHEY, CDR2 SMNVEV (reference sequence). The CDR3 runs to 15 residues. V shed 4 bases, J shed 9 bases, and the junction held 11 bases outside the gene matches. In DNA form, the CDR3 reads TGTGCCAGCAGTTCGGGAGGGCGGGGAACATCTGAGCAGTTCTTC. Translating it yields CASSSGGRGTSEQFF.

This clone has only a few counts. The chain is built from TRBV11-2 and TRBJ2-3; D is possibly TRBD2 (6 bases). Trimming took 5 bases from V and 2 from J, leaving 17 bases between them. This CDR3 is built from 16 residues. Per the germline V gene, CDR1 is SGHAT and CDR2 is FQNNGV. For the CDR3, the DNA is TGTGCCAGCAGCCCTTACCCTACGGGGGACACAGATACGCAGTATTTT. Encoded protein: CASSPYPTGDTDTQYF.

V and J are TRBV4-1 and TRBJ2-1; tentative D call: TRBD2 (5 bases). CDR3 size: 16 residues. Germline V CDR1 and CDR2: MGHRA, YSYEKL. V lost 0 bases, J lost 6 bases, and 15 bases lay in between. This CDR3 reads CASSQEAARRGNEQFF. Here the CDR3 DNA reads TGCGCCAGCAGCCAAGAGGCTGCTAGACGGGGCAATGAGCAGTTCTTC.

This clone was counted only a few times. The same CDR3 arises from other DNA sequences in this sample as well. V gene TRBV5-1 combines with J gene TRBJ2-7; a possible D gene is TRBD1 (5 bases). The CDR3 is 14 residues long. Germline CDR1 is SGHRS and CDR2 is YFSETQ. V lost 2 bases and J 0 bases, leaving 9 bases between the germline ends. The CDR3 protein is CASSFSGSSYEQYF. The CDR3 DNA reads as TGCGCCAGCAGCTTCTCAGGGTCCTCCTACGAGCAGTACTTC.

Only a few counts were recorded for this clone. V gene TRBV28 combines with J gene TRBJ2-7, with a possible D match to TRBD1 (6 bases). Trimming stripped 8 bases from V and 2 bases from J, with 10 bases between. CDR3 length: 12 amino acids. The germline V gene encodes CDR1 MDHEN and CDR2 SYDVKM. The CDR3 reads CASGKGAYEQYF. The CDR3 DNA reads as TGTGCCAGCGGGAAGGGGGCCTACGAGCAGTACTTC.

The sample holds a few counts of this clone. The J gene is TRBJ2-1, the V gene TRBV23-1, with D possibly matching TRBD1 (6 bases). Being an ORF, TRBV23-1 has a function that is uncertain. The CDR3 has 15 amino acids. V was pared by 2 bases and J by 2 bases, with 10 bases between. CDR3 amino acids: CASSQPTGTYNEQFF. CDR3 nucleotide sequence: TGCGCCAGCAGTCAACCTACAGGGACCTACAATGAGCAGTTCTTC.

This chain connects TRBV7-3 to TRBJ2-2, with D perhaps TRBD1 (6 bases). The length of the CDR3 is 14 residues. Germline CDR1 SGHTA, CDR2 FQGTGA. The ends were cut back, 5 bases at V and 1 base at J, with 8 bases in the middle. In DNA form, the CDR3 reads TGTGCCAGCAGCAAGGGACAGAACACCGGGGAGCTGTTTTTT. It specifies CASSKGQNTGELFF.

This clone was counted a few times. This chain connects TRBV30 to TRBJ1-1; D gene unclear. This CDR3 has 12 residues. Germline CDR1 and CDR2: GTSNPN and SVGIG (reference sequence). The V end was cut by 2 bases, the J end by 3 bases, with 7 bases between. This chain's CDR3 is CAWSNRDTEAFF. The CDR3 DNA reads as TGTGCCTGGAGTAACAGAGACACTGAAGCTTTCTTT.

This chain links TRBV7-9 with TRBJ1-3; possible D gene TRBD1, 6 bases. This CDR3 spans 14 amino acids. From germline, CDR1 is SEHNR and CDR2 FQNEAQ (reference sequence). The V end lost 5 bases, the J end lost 2 bases, and 10 bases lay between the germline ends. The CDR3 loop is CASSPTGTGNTIYF. As DNA, the CDR3 is TGTGCCAGCAGCCCGACAGGCACTGGAAACACCATATATTTT.

This clone appeared a few times. Other DNA variants within this sample encode the same CDR3. The chain combines TRBV9 with TRBJ2-5; D possibly corresponds to TRBD2 (5 bases). V was pared by 0 bases and J by 5 bases, with 11 bases between. The CDR3 loop spans 14 amino acids. Germline CDR1 reads SGDLS; CDR2 reads YYNGEE. The CDR3 DNA reads TGTGCCAGCAGCGTAGGTTTATCGGGGGAGACCCAGTACTTC. Encoded protein: CASSVGLSGETQYF.

This clone turned up a few times. The V gene is TRBV14, the J gene TRBJ2-7; 12 nucleotides agree with TRBD1. CDR1 and CDR2 (germline): SGHDN, FVKESK. The CDR3 covers 15 residues. V was pared by 1 base and J by 6 bases, with 4 bases of the junction left unmatched. This CDR3 reads CASSQVGTGGREQYF. CDR3 in DNA: TGTGCCAGCAGCCAAGTAGGGACAGGGGGCCGCGAGCAGTACTTC.

This rearrangement joins TRBV5-1 to TRBJ2-7; a weak D match, TRBD1 (5 bases). Germline V lookup: CDR1 SGHRS, CDR2 YFSETQ. Trimming stripped 0 bases from V and 3 bases from J, with 10 bases between. The CDR3 extends over 14 amino acids. CDR3 in DNA: TGCGCCAGCAGCTTGGGGGGCTTGTACTACGAGCAGTACTTC. This sequence encodes CASSLGGLYYEQYF. Together with reference TRBV5-1 and TRBJ2-7, the CDR3 gives the full variable domain: KAGVTQTPRYLIKTRGQQVTLSCSPISGHRSVSWYQQTPGQGLQFLFEYFSETQRNKGNFPGRFSGRQFSNSRSEMNVSTLELGDSALYLCASSLGGLYYEQYFGPGTRLTVT.

The chain is built from TRBV29-1 and TRBJ1-2; 8 positions match TRBD1. Germline trimming cut 0 bases from V and 2 bases from J; bases unmatched to any gene: 8. Germline CDR1 is SQVTM and CDR2 is ANQGSEA. The CDR3 is 16 amino acids. The CDR3 DNA is TGCAGCGTTGAAGAAACAGTCAGGGGGCGCAACTATGGCTACACCTTC. Its translation is CSVEETVRGRNYGYTF.

This clone was observed once. The chain joins TRBV30 to TRBJ2-2; D may be TRBD2 (6 bases). The CDR3 sequence is 15 residues long. Germline values: CDR1 GTSNPN, CDR2 SVGIG (reference sequence). V shed 5 bases and J shed 3 bases, with 16 bases lying between them. The CDR3 DNA sequence: TGTGCCTGGGGCCCACTAGCACGGGACACCGGGGAGCTGTTTTTT. It is translated as CAWGPLARDTGELFF.